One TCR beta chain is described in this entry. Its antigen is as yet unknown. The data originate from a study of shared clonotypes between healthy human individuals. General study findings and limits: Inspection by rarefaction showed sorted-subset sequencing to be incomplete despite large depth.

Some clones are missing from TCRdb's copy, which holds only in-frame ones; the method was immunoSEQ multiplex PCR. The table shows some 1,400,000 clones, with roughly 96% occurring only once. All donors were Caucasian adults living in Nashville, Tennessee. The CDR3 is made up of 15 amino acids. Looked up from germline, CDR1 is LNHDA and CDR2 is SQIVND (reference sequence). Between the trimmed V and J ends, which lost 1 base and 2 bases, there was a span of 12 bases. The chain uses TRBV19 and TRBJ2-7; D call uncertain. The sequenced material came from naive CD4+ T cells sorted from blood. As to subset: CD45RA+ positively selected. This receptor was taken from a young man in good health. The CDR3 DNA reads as TGTGCCAGTAGTATAGCAGGAACAGCCACCTACGAGCAGTACTTC. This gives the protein CASSIAGTATYEQYF.